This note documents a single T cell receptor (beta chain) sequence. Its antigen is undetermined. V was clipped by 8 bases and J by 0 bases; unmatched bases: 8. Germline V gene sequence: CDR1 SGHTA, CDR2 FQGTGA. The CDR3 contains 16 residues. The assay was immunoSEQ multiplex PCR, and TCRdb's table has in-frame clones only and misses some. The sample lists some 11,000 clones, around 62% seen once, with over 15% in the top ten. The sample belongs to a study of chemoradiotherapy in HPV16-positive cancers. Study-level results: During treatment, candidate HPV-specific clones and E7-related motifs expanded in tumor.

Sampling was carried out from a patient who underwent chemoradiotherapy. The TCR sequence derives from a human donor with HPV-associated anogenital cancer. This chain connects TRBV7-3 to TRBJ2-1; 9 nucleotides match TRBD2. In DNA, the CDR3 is TGTGCCAGCGCCCGGGATAGCGGGAGCTCCTACAATGAGCAGTTCTTC. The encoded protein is CASARDSGSSYNEQFF.